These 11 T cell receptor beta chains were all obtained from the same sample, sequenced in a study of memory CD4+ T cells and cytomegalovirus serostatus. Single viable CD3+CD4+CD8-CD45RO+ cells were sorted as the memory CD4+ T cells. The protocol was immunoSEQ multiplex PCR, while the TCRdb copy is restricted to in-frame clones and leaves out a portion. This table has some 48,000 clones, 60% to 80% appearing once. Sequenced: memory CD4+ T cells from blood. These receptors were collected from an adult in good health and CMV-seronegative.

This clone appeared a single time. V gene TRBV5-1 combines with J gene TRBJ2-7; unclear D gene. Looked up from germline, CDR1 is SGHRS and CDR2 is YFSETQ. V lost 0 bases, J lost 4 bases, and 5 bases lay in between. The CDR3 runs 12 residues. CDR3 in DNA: TGCGCCAGCAGCTTGGAGAGGTACGAGCAGTACTTC. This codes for CASSLERYEQYF.

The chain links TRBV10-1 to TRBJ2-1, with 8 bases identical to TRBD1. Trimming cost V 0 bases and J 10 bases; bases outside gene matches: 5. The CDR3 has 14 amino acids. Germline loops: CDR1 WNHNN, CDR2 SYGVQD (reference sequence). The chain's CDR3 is CASSESQGAREQFF. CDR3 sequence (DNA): TGCGCCAGCAGTGAGTCCCAGGGGGCCAGGGAGCAGTTCTTC.

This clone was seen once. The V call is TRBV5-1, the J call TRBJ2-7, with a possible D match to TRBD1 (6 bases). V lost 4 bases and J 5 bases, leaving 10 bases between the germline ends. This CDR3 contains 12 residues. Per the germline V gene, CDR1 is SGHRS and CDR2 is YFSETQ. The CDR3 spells CASSLPGDEQYF. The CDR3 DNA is TGCGCCAGCAGCCTGCCAGGGGACGAGCAGTACTTC.

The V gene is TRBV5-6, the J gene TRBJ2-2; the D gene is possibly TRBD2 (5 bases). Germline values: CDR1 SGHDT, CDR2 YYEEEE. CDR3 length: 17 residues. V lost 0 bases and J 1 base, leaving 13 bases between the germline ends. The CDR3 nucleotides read TGTGCCAGCAGCTTGGGGTCGCTAGCCTTGAACACCGGGGAGCTGTTTTTT. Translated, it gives CASSLGSLALNTGELFF.

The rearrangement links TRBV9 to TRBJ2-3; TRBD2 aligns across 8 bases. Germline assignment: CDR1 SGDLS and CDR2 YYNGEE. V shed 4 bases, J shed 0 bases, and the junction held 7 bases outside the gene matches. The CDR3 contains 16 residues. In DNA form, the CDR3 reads TGTGCCAGCAGCTTTATAGCGGGGTCTAGCACAGATACGCAGTATTTT. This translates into CASSFIAGSSTDTQYF.

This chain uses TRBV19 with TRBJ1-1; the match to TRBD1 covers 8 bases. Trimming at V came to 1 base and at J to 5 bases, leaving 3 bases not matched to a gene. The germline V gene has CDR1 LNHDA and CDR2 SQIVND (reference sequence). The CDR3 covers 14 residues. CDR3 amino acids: CASSIGTGRTEAFF. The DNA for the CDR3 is TGTGCCAGTAGTATAGGGACAGGGAGGACTGAAGCTTTCTTT. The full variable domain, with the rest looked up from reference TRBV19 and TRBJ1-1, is DGGITQSPKYLFRKEGQNVTLSCEQNLNHDAMYWYRQDPGQGLRLIYYSQIVNDFQKGDIAEGYSVSREKKESFPLTVTSAQKNPTAFYLCASSIGTGRTEAFFGQGTRLTVV.

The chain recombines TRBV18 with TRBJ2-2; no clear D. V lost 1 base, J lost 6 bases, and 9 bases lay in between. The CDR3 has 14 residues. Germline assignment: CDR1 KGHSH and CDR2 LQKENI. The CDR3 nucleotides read TGTGCCAGCTCACCACAACGGCAGGCCGGGGAGCTGTTTTTT. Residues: CASSPQRQAGELFF.

The CDR3 nucleotides are TGTGCCAGCAGCCAAGATTGGAAGAAGAGGACAGGGGCACCCTATAGCAATCAGCCCCAGCATTTT. Amino acids: CASSQDWKKRTGAPYSNQPQHF. The V and J genes are TRBV4-2 and TRBJ1-5; 9 bases agree with TRBD1. The CDR3 contains 22 residues. Trimming took 0 bases from V and 0 from J; bases not matched to a gene: 18. The germline CDR1 and CDR2 sequences are LGHNA and YNFKEQ.

The CDR3 protein is CASSGPSRTGPTDTQYF. The CDR3 region has the DNA TGTGCCAGCAGTGGACCCTCCAGGACAGGGCCTACAGATACGCAGTATTTT. The rearrangement uses TRBV6-1 and TRBJ2-3, with 8 positions matching TRBD1. CDR1 MNHNS and CDR2 SASEGT come from the germline V gene. This CDR3 is built from 17 residues. V was pared by 4 bases and J by 3 bases, with 12 bases of the junction left unmatched.

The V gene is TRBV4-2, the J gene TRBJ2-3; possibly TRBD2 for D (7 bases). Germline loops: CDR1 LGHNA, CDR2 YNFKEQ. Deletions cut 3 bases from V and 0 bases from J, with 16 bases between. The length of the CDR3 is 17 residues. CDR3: CASSQGAAGASTDTQYF. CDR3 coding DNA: TGTGCCAGCAGCCAGGGGGCGGCGGGGGCTAGCACAGATACGCAGTATTTT.

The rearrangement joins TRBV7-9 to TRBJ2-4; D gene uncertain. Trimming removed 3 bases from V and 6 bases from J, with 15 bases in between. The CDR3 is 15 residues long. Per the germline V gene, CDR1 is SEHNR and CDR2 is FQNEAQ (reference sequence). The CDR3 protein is CASSFPRRLGNIQYF. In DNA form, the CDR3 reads TGTGCCAGCAGCTTCCCCCGCAGGCTCGGAAACATTCAGTACTTC.